What follows describes a single T cell receptor beta chain. The data originate from a study of shared T cell receptors in the human thymus. Profiled with immunoSEQ multiplex PCR; TCRdb holds only in-frame clones, not every one. The sample records approximately 760,000 clones, 80% to 90% being singletons. A further study also used this sample, focusing on human thymus T cells. According to that study: Corrective heart surgery yielded resections, and these provided the thymus tissue.

Material: thymocytes. This clonotype was obtained from a girl in the first two years of life with a congenital heart defect.

The CDR3 is CASRNGTGGSYNEQFF. As DNA, the CDR3 is TGTGCCAGCAGAAACGGGACAGGGGGTTCCTACAATGAGCAGTTCTTC. The chain is built from TRBV5-6 and TRBJ2-1; the match to TRBD1 covers 11 bases. CDR3 length equals 16 residues. Germline trimming cut 5 bases from V and 1 base from J; bases unmatched to any gene: 5. The V gene's germline CDR1 is SGHDT and CDR2 YYEEEE.